The rows below give T cell receptor beta chains drawn from one sample of a study of blood T cells in healthy people across ages. Each CDR3 protein gets one entry after TCRdb re-called the 5' RACE reads with MiXCR. The data hold 650,000 to 800,000 distinct CDR3 sequences, with under 45% observed a single time. The source material was blood. These receptors came from a man in his fifties or sixties in good health. Both conserved end residues are part of each CDR3. D genes are given only for firm matches. Clone size is stated in some rows and not others, as once, few, many or a class when expanded.

V gene	D gene	J gene	CDR3 length	clone size	CDR3 protein	CDR3 DNA
TRBV7-2	TRBD1	TRBJ2-1	15	few	CASSPGQGWVNEQFF	TGTGCCAGCAGCCCCGGACAGGGGTGGGTCAATGAGCAGTTCTTC
TRBV29-1	-	TRBJ2-1	14	-	CSVVGVGTYNEQFF	TGCAGCGTTGTAGGGGTAGGGACCTACAATGAGCAGTTCTTC
TRBV2	TRBD2	TRBJ2-5	14	once	CASSTSGGRGEQYF	TGTGCCAGCAGCACTAGCGGGGGGCGCGGTGAGCAGTACTTC
TRBV14	TRBD2	TRBJ2-1	20	-	CASSPTPGLAGGYSYNEQFF	TGTGCCAGCAGCCCCACCCCGGGACTAGCGGGGGGCTACTCCTACAATGAGCAGTTCTTC
TRBV7-8	TRBD2	TRBJ2-1	14	few	CASSERGGRNEQFF	TGTGCCAGCAGTGAGCGGGGGGGCAGGAATGAGCAGTTCTTC
TRBV14	-	TRBJ2-5	12	-	CASSSEGARVYF	TGTGCCAGCAGCTCTGAAGGGGCTCGGGTGTACTTC
TRBV20-1	-	TRBJ2-5	12	once	CRARPGEETQYF	TGCAGGGCTAGACCAGGGGAAGAGACCCAGTACTTC
TRBV29-1	-	TRBJ1-1	10	-	CSGAGTHPFF	TGCAGCGGGGCCGGGACCCACCCTTTCTTT
TRBV7-6	-	TRBJ1-2	16	-	CASSLEQGITNYGYTF	TGTGCCAGCAGCTTAGAACAGGGCATCACTAACTATGGCTACACCTTC
TRBV7-2	-	TRBJ2-3	16	-	CASSAQQGARTDTQYF	TGTGCCAGCAGCGCCCAACAGGGAGCGCGCACAGATACGCAGTATTTT
TRBV7-3	-	TRBJ1-1	13	-	CASSLTAVGEAFF	TGTGCCAGCAGCTTAACAGCGGTGGGTGAAGCTTTCTTT
TRBV10-3	-	TRBJ2-1	14	-	CAISDHRVVDEQFF	TGTGCCATCAGTGACCACAGGGTGGTCGATGAGCAGTTCTTC
TRBV5-1	-	TRBJ1-2	17	-	CASSLVPVERLNYGYTF	TGCGCCAGCAGCTTGGTTCCCGTGGAACGGCTAAACTATGGCTACACCTTC
TRBV4-1	TRBD2	TRBJ2-1	17	-	CASSQAGGLAGGNEQFF	TGCGCCAGCAGCCAAGCGGGAGGACTAGCGGGGGGCAATGAGCAGTTCTTC
TRBV7-9	-	TRBJ2-3	14	-	CASSLSQATDTQYF	TGTGCCAGCAGCTTGAGTCAGGCCACAGATACGCAGTATTTT
TRBV6-2/TRBV6-3	-	TRBJ2-5	12	few	CASSSDQETQYF	TGTGCCAGCAGCAGCGACCAAGAGACCCAGTACTTC
TRBV10-3	TRBD1	TRBJ1-2	15	-	CAIGTTGDLDYGYTF	TGTGCCATCGGTACGACAGGGGATCTTGACTATGGCTACACCTTC
TRBV7-3	-	TRBJ2-3	14	many	CASSLGQLTDTQYF	TGTGCCAGCAGCCTAGGACAGTTGACAGATACGCAGTATTTT
TRBV20-1	TRBD1	TRBJ2-7	16	-	CSARDTDRALPYEQYF	TGCAGTGCTAGAGACACAGACAGGGCCCTTCCCTACGAGCAGTACTTC
TRBV28	-	TRBJ1-6	14	-	CASNNRVNNSPLHF	TGTGCCAGCAACAACAGGGTGAATAATTCACCCCTCCACTTT
TRBV13	TRBD2	TRBJ2-1	20	few	CASSRLPKNGGASSYNEQFF	TGTGCCAGCAGCCGACTGCCGAAAAACGGGGGGGCCAGCTCCTACAATGAGCAGTTCTTC
TRBV10-3	-	TRBJ2-2	14	-	CAIGAGVNTGELFF	TGTGCCATCGGGGCAGGAGTAAACACCGGGGAGCTGTTTTTT
TRBV14	TRBD1	TRBJ1-2	15	-	CASSQRRGQYYGYTF	TGTGCCAGCAGCCAACGGAGGGGACAGTACTATGGCTACACCTTC
TRBV6-1	-	TRBJ2-5	18	-	CASSEAPGAKGGQETQYF	TGTGCCAGCAGTGAAGCGCCCGGAGCCAAGGGCGGGCAAGAGACCCAGTACTTC
TRBV6-2/TRBV6-3	-	TRBJ1-5	15	-	CASSLPGSLNQPQHF	TGTGCCAGCAGTTTACCCGGGAGCCTTAATCAGCCCCAGCATTTT
TRBV4-3	-	TRBJ2-1	15	few	CASSQVEGTGVEQFF	TGCGCCAGCAGCCAAGTGGAGGGGACCGGAGTAGAGCAGTTCTTC
TRBV20-1	TRBD2	TRBJ2-1	13	-	CGAASGGYNEQFF	TGCGGTGCCGCGAGCGGGGGGTACAATGAGCAGTTCTTC
TRBV6-5	-	TRBJ2-7	14	-	CASSRTSTTYEQYF	TGTGCCAGCAGCCGGACATCGACGACCTACGAGCAGTACTTC
TRBV4-3	TRBD2	TRBJ2-5	15	few	CASSQGLAGRETQYF	TGCGCCAGCAGCCAGGGACTAGCGGGACGAGAGACCCAGTACTTC
TRBV20-1	TRBD2	TRBJ2-1	14	once	CSANGLATYNEQFF	TGCAGTGCAAACGGACTAGCGACTTACAATGAGCAGTTCTTC
TRBV27	-	TRBJ1-6	15	-	CASSPRSTVNSPLHF	TGTGCCAGCAGTCCCCGGAGTACAGTTAATTCACCCCTCCACTTT
TRBV3-1	TRBD1	TRBJ2-5	14	-	CASSQRGPGETQYF	TGTGCCAGCAGCCAAAGGGGGCCAGGAGAGACCCAGTACTTC
TRBV28	TRBD1	TRBJ2-1	16	-	CASSAPGTGDYNEQFF	TGTGCCAGCAGTGCCCCGGGGACAGGGGACTACAATGAGCAGTTCTTC
TRBV10-3	TRBD2	TRBJ2-1	14	few	CATTTSGRSNEQFF	TGTGCCACGACCACTAGCGGCCGTAGCAATGAGCAGTTCTTC
TRBV6-1	TRBD1	TRBJ1-2	14	-	CASSRTGVNYGYTF	TGTGCCAGCAGTAGGACAGGGGTGAACTATGGCTACACCTTC
TRBV4-3	-	TRBJ1-2	14	few	CASSQVSQGYGYTF	TGCGCCAGCAGCCAAGTTTCCCAGGGCTATGGCTACACCTTC
TRBV28	-	TRBJ2-4	15	few	CASIGGKGAKNIQYF	TGTGCCAGCATTGGAGGGAAGGGAGCCAAAAACATTCAGTACTTC